This entry lists 19 T cell receptor beta chains sequenced from one sample in a study of cytomegalovirus exposure and HLA in healthy donors. Amplification used 60 Vbeta primers and 13 Jbeta primers. Some clones are missing from TCRdb's copy, which holds only in-frame ones; the method was immunoSEQ multiplex PCR. The table includes about 150,000 clones, roughly 80% detected once. The sequenced sample consisted of PBMCs. Receptors were obtained from a boy aged 2 to 10 in good health and CMV-seronegative.

The V and J genes are TRBV5-6 and TRBJ2-5; 8 bases agree with TRBD1. This CDR3 is 13 amino acids long. The trim removed 5 bases at V and 3 bases at J, leaving 3 bases unmatched. Germline V gene lookup returns CDR1 SGHDT and CDR2 YYEEEE. CDR3 sequence (DNA): TGTGCCAGCAGGAGGGGACAGGAAGAGACCCAGTACTTC. Translation: CASRRGQEETQYF.

This chain connects TRBV7-6 to TRBJ1-3; TRBD1 is a possible D gene (5 bases). Looked up from germline, CDR1 is SGHVS and CDR2 is FNYEAQ. There are 14 residues in the CDR3. Trimming took off 1 base at V and 4 bases at J, with 8 bases between the two ends. The CDR3 nucleotides read TGTGCCAGCAGCTTAGAACAGGCAGGAAACACCATATATTTT. Translating gives CASSLEQAGNTIYF. Variable domain in full (rest from reference TRBV7-6 and TRBJ1-3): GAGVSQSPRYKVTKRGQDVALRCDPISGHVSLYWYRQALGQGPEFLTYFNYEAQQDKSGLPNDRFSAERPEGSISTLTIQRTEQRDSAMYRCASSLEQAGNTIYFGEGSWLTVV.

The rearrangement links TRBV25-1 to TRBJ2-2; TRBD1 matches at 9 bases. This CDR3 region has 15 residues. The germline gives CDR1 MGHDK, CDR2 SYGVNS. After removal of 2 bases from V and 7 bases from J, the junction contained 5 bases not matched to a gene. This CDR3 is CASSEGDRDHGELFF. DNA of the CDR3: TGTGCCAGCAGTGAAGGGGACAGGGACCACGGGGAGCTGTTTTTT.

The chain links TRBV19 to TRBJ2-1, with D possibly being TRBD2 (6 bases). CDR1 is LNHDA, CDR2 SQIVND, per germline (reference sequence). V lost 3 bases and J lost 5, with 17 bases in between. The CDR3 runs to 16 residues. CDR3 region: CASSMGPGLINNEQFF. In DNA, the CDR3 is TGTGCCAGTAGTATGGGTCCCGGACTAATAAACAATGAGCAGTTCTTC.

The genes are TRBV14 and TRBJ1-2, with unresolved D. Germline V CDR1 and CDR2: SGHDN, FVKESK. The V end was cut by 4 bases, the J end by 2 bases, with 8 bases between. CDR3 length: 13 amino acids. CDR3 sequence reads: CASSPSGNYGYTF. The CDR3 region has the DNA TGTGCCAGCAGCCCCTCAGGAAACTATGGCTACACCTTC.

The V gene is TRBV11-2, the J gene TRBJ2-7, with 13 bases fitting TRBD2. Germline CDR1 and CDR2: SGHAT and FQNNGV. With V trimmed by 4 bases and J by 2 bases, 2 bases remained unmatched. This CDR3 comprises 15 residues. Here the CDR3 reads CASSWTSGGTYEQYF. CDR3 nucleotides: TGTGCCAGCAGCTGGACTAGCGGGGGAACCTACGAGCAGTACTTC. The variable domain in full, with the rest retrieved from reference TRBV11-2 and TRBJ2-7, is EAGVAQSPRYKIIEKRQSVAFWCNPISGHATLYWYQQILGQGPKLLIQFQNNGVVDDSQLPKDRFSAERLKGVDSTLKIQPAKLEDSAVYLCASSWTSGGTYEQYFGPGTRLTVT.

The rearrangement links TRBV2 to TRBJ1-5; D is unclear. This CDR3 contains 14 residues. CDR1 SNHLY and CDR2 FYNNEI come from the germline V gene. The V end lost 6 bases, the J end lost 4 bases, and 13 bases lay between the germline ends. The CDR3 loop is CASSSDYLNQPQHF. The CDR3, as DNA: TGTGCCAGCAGCTCTGACTACCTAAATCAGCCCCAGCATTTT.

This clone has just one count. CDR3 in DNA: TGCAGCGTTGTACAGGGGGCCACAGATACGCAGTATTTT. It codes for CSVVQGATDTQYF. The chain has TRBV29-1 and TRBJ2-3, with 9 bases fitting TRBD1. V gave up 4 bases and J gave up 2 bases; unmatched junction bases: 1. Germline CDR1 SQVTM, CDR2 ANQGSEA. There are 13 residues in the CDR3.

This chain joins TRBV19 and TRBJ2-2, with 10 positions matching TRBD2. With 9 bases clipped from V and 0 bases from J, the junction kept 7 bases outside the gene matches. The CDR3 covers 16 residues. The V gene's germline CDR1 is LNHDA and CDR2 SQIVND (reference sequence). CDR3 sequence reads: CASLKTSGTNTGELFF. The CDR3 nucleotides are TGTGCCAGCCTTAAAACTAGCGGGACGAACACCGGGGAGCTGTTTTTT.

The V call is TRBV6-1, the J call TRBJ2-2; D is possibly TRBD2 (6 bases). The V gene lost 4 bases and the J gene lost 1 base, with 16 bases spanning the gap. From germline, CDR1 is MNHNS and CDR2 SASEGT. CDR3 length: 17 residues. CDR3 sequence (DNA): TGTGCCAGCAGTGGAGTTAGCGGAGCCTTGAACACCGGGGAGCTGTTTTTT. This encodes CASSGVSGALNTGELFF.

Concerning this clone: The same CDR3 also results from other DNA sequences found in this sample. The chain carries TRBV19 and TRBJ2-1, with D hard to call. Germline CDR1 LNHDA, CDR2 SQIVND (reference sequence). The CDR3 covers 13 residues. Between the trimmed V and J ends, which lost 1 base and 8 bases, there was a span of 9 bases. For the CDR3, the DNA is TGTGCCAGTAGTATAGGCCTTCGCGATGAGCAGTTCTTC. It translates to CASSIGLRDEQFF.

The gene calls are TRBV5-1 and TRBJ2-5; D possibly corresponds to TRBD2 (6 bases). The germline V gene has CDR1 SGHRS and CDR2 YFSETQ. The length of the CDR3 is 14 residues. V shed 0 bases and J shed 5 bases, with 11 bases lying between them. The CDR3 sequence: CASSLVGGVETQYF. CDR3 DNA sequence: TGCGCCAGCAGCTTGGTTGGAGGGGTGGAGACCCAGTACTTC.

This clone was recorded once. This sequence joins TRBV11-2 and TRBJ1-1; 7 bases match TRBD1. J was trimmed by 0 bases and V by 5 bases; bases with no gene match: 6. The CDR3 runs 15 residues. Germline V gene sequence: CDR1 SGHAT, CDR2 FQNNGV. Here the CDR3 reads CASSVGTEMNTEAFF. The DNA for the CDR3 is TGTGCCAGCAGCGTCGGGACAGAGATGAACACTGAAGCTTTCTTT.

The CDR3 protein is CASSDRGPRSGYTF. The DNA of the CDR3 is TGTGCCAGCAGTGACAGGGGGCCCAGGAGCGGCTACACCTTC. The rearrangement links TRBV6-1 to TRBJ1-2, with TRBD1 matching over 8 bases. The CDR3 extends over 14 amino acids. J gave up 8 bases and V 3 bases, and 8 bases lay outside the gene matches. Looked up from germline, CDR1 is MNHNS and CDR2 is SASEGT.

This sequence joins TRBV29-1 and TRBJ2-3, with D perhaps matching TRBD1 (6 bases). Between the trimmed V and J ends, which lost 4 bases and 2 bases, there was a span of 16 bases. CDR1 and CDR2 from the germline V gene are SQVTM and ANQGSEA. This CDR3 has 15 amino acids. The CDR3 reads CSVGTAEAPTDTQYF. CDR3 in DNA: TGCAGCGTTGGGACAGCGGAAGCCCCCACAGATACGCAGTATTTT.

This clone came up once. In nucleotides, the CDR3 is TGTGCCAGCAGCCCCCTTCGAGGCCGGGCAGATACGCAGTATTTT. Translating it yields CASSPLRGRADTQYF. V and J are TRBV2 and TRBJ2-3; D is undetermined. Between the trimmed V and J ends, which lost 6 bases and 4 bases, there was a span of 17 bases. Germline V gene data show CDR1 as SNHLY and CDR2 as FYNNEI. This CDR3 is 15 amino acids long. Combining the CDR3 with reference TRBV2 and TRBJ2-3 gives the whole variable domain EPEVTQTPSHQVTQMGQEVILRCVPISNHLYFYWYRQILGQKVEFLVSFYNNEISEKSEIFDDQFSVERPDGSNFTLKIRSTKLEDSAMYFCASSPLRGRADTQYFGPGTRLTVL.

The chain couples TRBV19 to TRBJ2-7; 8 positions match TRBD2. V lost 3 bases, J lost 3 bases, and 4 bases stayed unmatched. The CDR3 is 14 amino acids. Germline V gene sequence: CDR1 LNHDA, CDR2 SQIVND (reference sequence). The DNA for the CDR3 is TGTGCCAGTAGTATTGTAGCGGGGAGCTACGAGCAGTACTTC. It codes for CASSIVAGSYEQYF.

This sequence joins TRBV15 and TRBJ2-7; 7 bases map to TRBD2. V was clipped by 0 bases and J by 2 bases; unmatched bases: 4. CDR1 and CDR2 (germline): LNHNV, YYDKDF (reference sequence). The CDR3 length is 15 residues. CDR3: CATSRDRGRAYEQYF. CDR3 bases: TGTGCCACCAGCAGAGATCGTGGGAGGGCCTACGAGCAGTACTTC. The full variable domain, completed using reference TRBV15 and TRBJ2-7, is DAMVIQNPRYQVTQFGKPVTLSCSQTLNHNVMYWYQQKSSQAPKLLFHYYDKDFNNEADTPDNFQSRRPNTSFCFLDIRSPGLGDTAMYLCATSRDRGRAYEQYFGPGTRLTVT.

This chain joins TRBV16 and TRBJ2-3; D gene unclear. Per germline, CDR1 KGHSY and CDR2 FQNENV. The CDR3 covers 15 residues. The germline V and J ends were trimmed by 0 bases and 2 bases, with 9 bases remaining between them. In DNA form, the CDR3 reads TGTGCCAGCAGCCAATCCACAGTGGACACAGATACGCAGTATTTT. This gives the protein CASSQSTVDTDTQYF.